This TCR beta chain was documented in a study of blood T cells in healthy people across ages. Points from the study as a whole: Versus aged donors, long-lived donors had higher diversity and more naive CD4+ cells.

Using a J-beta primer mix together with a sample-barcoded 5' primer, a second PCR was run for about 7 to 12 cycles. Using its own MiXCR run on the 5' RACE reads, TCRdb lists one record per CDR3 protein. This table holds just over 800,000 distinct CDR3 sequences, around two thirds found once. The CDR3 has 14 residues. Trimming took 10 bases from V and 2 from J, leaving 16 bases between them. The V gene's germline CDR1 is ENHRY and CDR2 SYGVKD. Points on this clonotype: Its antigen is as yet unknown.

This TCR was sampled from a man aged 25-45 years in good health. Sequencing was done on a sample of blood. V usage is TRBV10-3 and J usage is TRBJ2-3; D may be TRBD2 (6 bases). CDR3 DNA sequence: TGTGCCACGGGGGATAGACTATACACAGATACGCAGTATTTT. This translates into CATGDRLYTDTQYF.